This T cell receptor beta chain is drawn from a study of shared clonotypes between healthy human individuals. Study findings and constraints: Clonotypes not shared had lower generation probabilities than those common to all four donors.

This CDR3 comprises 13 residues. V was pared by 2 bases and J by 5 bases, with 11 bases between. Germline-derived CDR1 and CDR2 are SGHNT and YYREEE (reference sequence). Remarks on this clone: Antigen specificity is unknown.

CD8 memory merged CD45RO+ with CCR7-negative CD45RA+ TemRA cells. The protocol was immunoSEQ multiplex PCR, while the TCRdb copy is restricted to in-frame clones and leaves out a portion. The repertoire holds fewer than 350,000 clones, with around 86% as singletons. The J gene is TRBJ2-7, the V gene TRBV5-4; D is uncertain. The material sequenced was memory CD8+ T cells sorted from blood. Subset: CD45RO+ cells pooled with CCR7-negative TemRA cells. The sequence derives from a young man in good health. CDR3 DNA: TGTGCCAGCAGCTTTATCTGGGGTGACGAGCAGTACTTC. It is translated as CASSFIWGDEQYF.